The rows below give T cell receptor beta chains drawn from one sample of a study of CD8 T cells in Susac syndrome. MiXCR, run by TCRdb on the immunoSEQ multiplex PCR reads, gives a single entry per CDR3 protein. Here the sample spans about 150,000 distinct CDR3 sequences, about 95% being singletons. The sample consisted of CD8+ T cells from PBMCs. These TCRs come from a human donor with Susac syndrome. Each CDR3 is given with its conserved first and last residue. A D gene is named only where the DNA matches it firmly. Not all rows give a size; the values are once, few, many and, for expanded clones, a class.

J | size | length | D | V | CDR3 | DNA
TRBJ2-7 | few | 14 | - | TRBV29-1 | CSVLLVGTDYEQYF | TGCAGCGTTCTGTTGGTGGGGACGGACTACGAGCAGTACTTC
TRBJ1-5 | - | 15 | - | TRBV2 | CASSEETGVVSAQHF | TGTGCCAGCAGTGAAGAGACCGGGGTAGTCTCAGCCCAGCATTTT
TRBJ2-4 | - | 14 | TRBD2 | TRBV20-1 | CSATELADGNIQYF | TGCAGTGCTACCGAACTAGCGGACGGGAACATTCAGTACTTC
TRBJ2-3 | - | 15 | TRBD1 | TRBV6-5 | CASSYDRASTDTQYF | TGTGCCAGCAGTTACGACAGGGCTAGCACAGATACGCAGTATTTT
TRBJ1-5 | - | 14 | - | TRBV9 | CASSPGHSNQPQHF | TGTGCCAGCAGCCCCGGACACTCCAATCAGCCCCAGCATTTT
TRBJ2-1 | - | 14 | TRBD2 | TRBV29-1 | CSVEGGVSYNEQFF | TGCAGCGTTGAGGGAGGGGTATCCTACAATGAGCAGTTCTTC
TRBJ2-7 | once | 17 | - | TRBV4-1 | CASSQDTLTTVGDEQYF | TGCGCCAGCAGCCAAGATACCCTGACTACGGTGGGAGACGAGCAGTACTTC
TRBJ2-1 | - | 14 | - | TRBV13 | CASSLRSPYNEQFF | TGTGCCAGCAGCTTACGGTCCCCCTACAATGAGCAGTTCTTC
TRBJ2-7 | - | 13 | - | TRBV5-4 | CASSLALANEQYF | TGTGCCAGCAGCTTAGCACTAGCTAACGAGCAGTACTTC
TRBJ2-3 | - | 12 | - | TRBV6-5 | CASSSNADTQYF | TGTGCCAGCAGCTCTAACGCAGATACGCAGTATTTT
TRBJ2-7 | - | 12 | - | TRBV9 | CASSAREGEQYF | TGTGCCAGCAGCGCCCGCGAGGGCGAGCAGTACTTC
TRBJ2-1 | - | 14 | - | TRBV24-1 | CATSPELGGFEQFF | TGTGCCACCAGTCCGGAACTGGGGGGTTTCGAGCAGTTCTTC
TRBJ1-1 | once | 12 | - | TRBV29-1 | CSVVAGRGEAFF | TGCAGCGTTGTTGCGGGGCGAGGTGAAGCTTTCTTT
TRBJ2-1 | - | 16 | TRBD2 | TRBV20-1 | CSARPGTTRSYNEQFF | TGCAGTGCTAGACCCGGGACTACTCGCTCCTACAATGAGCAGTTCTTC
TRBJ2-7 | - | 14 | - | TRBV6-5 | CASSSIQGTVEQYF | TGTGCCAGCAGTTCAATCCAGGGGACTGTCGAGCAGTACTTC
TRBJ2-1 | - | 13 | - | TRBV5-1 | CASSFQDYDEQFF | TGCGCCAGCAGCTTCCAGGACTATGATGAGCAGTTCTTC
TRBJ2-1 | - | 13 | - | TRBV1 | CTTFGVVGEKQFF | TGCACCACCTTTGGGGTGGTGGGGGAAAAGCAGTTCTTC
TRBJ1-3 | once | 12 | - | TRBV7-6 | CASSGDADTIYF | TGTGCCAGCAGCGGGGACGCGGACACCATATATTTT
TRBJ1-2 | - | 14 | - | TRBV24-1 | CATSDSAGGRGYTF | TGTGCCACCAGTGATTCCGCGGGGGGTAGAGGCTACACCTTC
TRBJ1-1 | - | 13 | - | TRBV9 | CASTLGDGTEAFF | TGTGCCAGCACCCTCGGGGATGGCACTGAAGCTTTCTTT
TRBJ2-4 | - | 20 | TRBD2 | TRBV7-8 | CASSKTGGASGSGAKNIQYF | TGTGCCAGCAGTAAGACAGGAGGGGCTAGCGGGAGCGGCGCCAAAAACATTCAGTACTTC
TRBJ1-2 | - | 15 | TRBD1 | TRBV30 | CAWTTGQGFLSGYTF | TGTGCCTGGACCACCGGACAGGGCTTTTTGAGTGGCTACACCTTC
TRBJ1-5 | - | 16 | - | TRBV4-1 | CASSPTGIGSNQPQHF | TGCGCCAGCAGCCCCACAGGGATTGGCAGCAATCAGCCCCAGCATTTT
TRBJ2-2 | - | 19 | TRBD1 | TRBV28 | CASSPPRDRGQTVTGELFF | TGTGCCAGCAGTCCGCCCCGGGACAGGGGGCAAACGGTAACCGGGGAGCTGTTTTTT
TRBJ2-6 | - | 15 | - | TRBV20-1 | CSARDLTAGANVLTF | TGCAGTGCTAGAGATCTCACGGCTGGGGCCAACGTCCTGACTTTC
TRBJ2-5 | - | 15 | TRBD2 | TRBV27 | CASRPGLAGWETQYF | TGTGCCAGCAGGCCCGGACTAGCGGGGTGGGAGACCCAGTACTTC
TRBJ2-1 | - | 16 | - | TRBV29-1 | CSVVGPEERGFNEQFF | TGCAGCGTTGTGGGACCCGAGGAGAGGGGATTCAATGAGCAGTTCTTC
TRBJ2-2 | - | 19 | - | TRBV19 | CASSGLQGRASANTGELFF | TGTGCCAGTAGTGGCCTTCAGGGCAGGGCTTCTGCGAACACCGGGGAGCTGTTTTTT
TRBJ2-3 | - | 17 | - | TRBV14 | CASSQKSAGFGTDTQYF | TGTGCCAGCAGCCAGAAGTCGGCTGGGTTCGGCACAGATACGCAGTATTTT
TRBJ2-2 | once | 16 | TRBD2 | TRBV5-1 | CASRSRPGLATGELFF | TGCGCCAGCAGGTCTCGTCCGGGACTAGCCACCGGGGAGCTGTTTTTT
TRBJ2-5 | - | 14 | - | TRBV13 | CASSLGASSFIQYF | TGTGCCAGCAGCTTAGGCGCGTCCTCTTTCATCCAGTACTTC
TRBJ2-3 | - | 16 | - | TRBV7-9 | CASSLGQGGHTDTQYF | TGTGCCAGCAGCTTAGGGCAGGGCGGACACACAGATACGCAGTATTTT
TRBJ1-5 | once | 16 | - | TRBV24-1 | CATSDTTGYSNQPQHF | TGTGCCACCAGTGATACGACAGGTTATAGCAATCAGCCCCAGCATTTT
TRBJ2-7 | - | 13 | - | TRBV7-9 | CASSVPGADEQYF | TGTGCCAGCAGCGTACCGGGGGCTGACGAGCAGTACTTC
TRBJ2-2 | - | 15 | - | TRBV9 | CASSVGGSDTGELFF | TGTGCCAGCAGCGTAGGAGGGAGCGACACCGGGGAGCTGTTTTTT
TRBJ2-1 | - | 18 | - | TRBV9 | CASSVATLGGETNNEQFF | TGTGCCAGCAGCGTAGCTACATTGGGCGGGGAAACAAACAATGAGCAGTTCTTC
TRBJ2-5 | - | 17 | TRBD2 | TRBV4-2 | CASSQELAGGRSETQYF | TGTGCCAGCAGCCAAGAACTAGCGGGAGGGCGGTCAGAGACCCAGTACTTC
TRBJ2-1 | - | 14 | TRBD2 | TRBV7-8 | CASSSGLEGDEQFF | TGTGCCAGCAGCTCGGGACTAGAAGGGGATGAGCAGTTCTTC
TRBJ2-7 | - | 14 | - | TRBV27 | CASSLVGSRREQYF | TGTGCCAGCAGTTTAGTCGGGAGCAGAAGGGAGCAGTACTTC
TRBJ1-1 | - | 12 | TRBD1 | TRBV6-5 | CAARQGNTEAFF | TGTGCCGCAAGACAGGGGAACACTGAAGCTTTCTTT
TRBJ2-1 | once | 17 | TRBD2 | TRBV4-2 | CASSQSSLARPYNEQFF | TGTGCCAGCAGCCAATCGTCACTAGCGCGACCATACAATGAGCAGTTCTTC